This TCR beta chain stems from a study of CD8 T cells in ankylosing spondylitis. Notes on the study in general: Earlier work had already found some motif variants in reactive arthritis synovial fluid and blood. The study identified a TCR beta motif of several highly homologous variants that appeared characteristic of ankylosing spondylitis blood.

MiXCR, run by TCRdb on the 5' RACE reads, gives a single entry per CDR3 protein. The sample includes around 120,000 distinct CDR3 sequences, about 25% of them seen just once. This clonotype showed up just once. Its antigen is undetermined. The CDR3 covers 12 residues. V was shortened by 6 bases and J by 6 bases, with 10 bases between the two germline ends. Germline V CDR1 and CDR2: MNHEY, SVGEGT. The rearrangement joins TRBV6-2 or TRBV6-3 to TRBJ2-3, with unresolved D. The sequenced sample was synovial fluid, either unsorted or a sorted T cell fraction (not recorded which). The clonotype originates from a male donor with ankylosing spondylitis. CDR3 in amino acids: CASSPQSDTQYF. The CDR3 DNA is TGTGCCAGCAGCCCTCAGTCGGATACGCAGTATTTT.